Listed below are T cell receptor beta chains from one sample, sequenced in a study of cytomegalovirus exposure and HLA in healthy donors. The table came from immunoSEQ multiplex PCR; TCRdb's copy has only in-frame clones and leaves some out. The sample shows roughly 160,000 clones, around 74% of them seen only once. The sample was PBMCs. The receptor source for this set is a female donor in good health and CMV-seronegative. Each CDR3 is given with its conserved first and last residue. The D gene is left open where the match is weak. Part of the rows lack a size; the others show once, few, many or a class for expanded clones.

V gene	D gene	clone size	J gene	CDR3 protein	CDR3 DNA
TRBV7-6	TRBD2	few	TRBJ2-3	CASSLMAGDSDTQYF	TGTGCCAGCAGCTTAATGGCGGGGGACTCAGATACGCAGTATTTT
TRBV6-6	.	.	TRBJ1-1	CASRDRSMNTEAFF	TGTGCCAGCAGGGACAGAAGCATGAACACTGAAGCTTTCTTT
TRBV7-2	TRBD1	.	TRBJ2-1	CASSGQGVRSYNEQFF	TGTGCCAGCAGCGGACAGGGGGTACGCTCCTACAATGAGCAGTTCTTC
TRBV4-1	.	.	TRBJ1-2	CASSQGPAQGNYGYTF	TGCGCCAGCAGCCAAGGCCCGGCGCAGGGGAACTATGGCTACACCTTC
TRBV9	.	.	TRBJ2-1	CASSPGGNEQFF	TGTGCCAGCAGCCCCGGGGGAAATGAGCAGTTCTTC
TRBV28	TRBD1	once	TRBJ1-5	CASSLWGQGNQPQHF	TGTGCCAGCAGTTTATGGGGACAGGGGAATCAGCCCCAGCATTTT
TRBV6-4	TRBD2	.	TRBJ2-3	CASSDSKAGADTQYF	TGTGCCAGCAGTGACTCGAAAGCGGGGGCAGATACGCAGTATTTT
TRBV28	.	.	TRBJ1-5	CASSLRAGNQPQHF	TGTGCCAGCAGCCTCAGGGCGGGGAATCAGCCCCAGCATTTT
TRBV4-1	TRBD2	.	TRBJ2-4	CASSQVAGGPLNIAKNIQYF	TGCGCCAGCAGCCAAGTGGCGGGAGGGCCGCTGAATATAGCCAAAAACATTCAGTACTTC
TRBV15	.	few	TRBJ2-2	CATSAPPGAAHYTGELFF	TGTGCCACCAGCGCCCCCCCGGGAGCGGCTCATTACACCGGGGAGCTGTTTTTT